Below, one TCR beta chain is given with its context. Sequenced by immunoSEQ multiplex PCR; TCRdb stores in-frame clones only, minus some. The table has over 120,000 clones, 79% seen once. Trimming cost V 5 bases and J 4 bases, with 9 bases left between them. This CDR3 spans 13 amino acids. The data were obtained in a study of blood T cell repertoires in COVID-19. At the level of the study: Sample material is recorded as cDNA or gDNA derived from T cells, B-cell-depleted T cells, or PBMCs.

Seattle patients were enrolled while actively infected and followed longitudinally. The origin of this receptor is a woman in her 70s with COVID-19, enrolled during active disease. This chain links TRBV12-3 or TRBV12-4 with TRBJ1-3; D perhaps matches TRBD1 (5 bases). Sequencing was carried out using peripheral blood. The CDR3 region is CASSARTGNTIYF. The CDR3 DNA is TGTGCCAGCAGTGCCCGGACAGGAAACACCATATATTTT.